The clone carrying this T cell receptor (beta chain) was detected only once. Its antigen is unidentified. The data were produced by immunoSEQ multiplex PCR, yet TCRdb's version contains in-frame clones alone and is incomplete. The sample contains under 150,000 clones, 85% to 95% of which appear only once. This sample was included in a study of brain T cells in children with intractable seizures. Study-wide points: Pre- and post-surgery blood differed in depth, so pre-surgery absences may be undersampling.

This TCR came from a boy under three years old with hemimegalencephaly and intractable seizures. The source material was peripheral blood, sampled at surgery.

This CDR3 reads CASSRGTGANYGYTF. As DNA, the CDR3 is TGTGCCAGTAGTCGGGGGACAGGAGCTAACTATGGCTACACCTTC. This chain joins TRBV19 and TRBJ1-2; 8 bases align to TRBD1. The CDR3 consists of 15 residues. J was trimmed by 0 bases and V by 5 bases; bases with no gene match: 5. CDR1 is LNHDA and CDR2 is SQIVND in the germline V gene (reference sequence).